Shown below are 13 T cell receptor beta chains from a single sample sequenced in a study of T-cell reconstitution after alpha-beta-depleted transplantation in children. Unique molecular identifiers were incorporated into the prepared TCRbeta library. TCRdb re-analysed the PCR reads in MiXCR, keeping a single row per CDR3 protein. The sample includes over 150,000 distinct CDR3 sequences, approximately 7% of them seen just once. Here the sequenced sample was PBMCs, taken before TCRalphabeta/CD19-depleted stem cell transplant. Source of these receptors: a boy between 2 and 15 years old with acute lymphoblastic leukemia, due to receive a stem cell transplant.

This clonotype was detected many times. This CDR3 is CASSPLASGGTQETQYF. CDR3 DNA sequence: TGTGCCAGCAGCCCCCTGGCTAGCGGGGGAACCCAAGAGACCCAGTACTTC. The V call is TRBV7-6, the J call TRBJ2-5, with 10 bases identical to TRBD2. There are 17 residues in the CDR3. Germline V gives CDR1 SGHVS, CDR2 FNYEAQ. Germline trimming cut 5 bases from V and 1 base from J; bases unmatched to any gene: 10.

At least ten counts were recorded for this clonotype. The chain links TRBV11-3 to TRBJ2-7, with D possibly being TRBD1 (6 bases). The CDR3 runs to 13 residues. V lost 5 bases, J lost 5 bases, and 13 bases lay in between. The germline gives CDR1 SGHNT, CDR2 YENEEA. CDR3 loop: CASSDRSLHEQYF. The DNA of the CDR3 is TGTGCCAGCAGCGACAGGAGTTTGCACGAGCAGTACTTC.

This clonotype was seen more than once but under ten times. CDR3 sequence reads: CSVDGQAGGKYEQYF. The CDR3 region has the DNA TGCAGCGTTGACGGTCAAGCGGGAGGAAAGTACGAGCAGTACTTC. This chain joins TRBV29-1 and TRBJ2-7, with 9 bases aligning to TRBD2. Per germline, CDR1 SQVTM and CDR2 ANQGSEA. The junction had 10 bases not matched to a gene; V was cut back by 3 bases and J by 4 bases. The CDR3 consists of 15 residues.

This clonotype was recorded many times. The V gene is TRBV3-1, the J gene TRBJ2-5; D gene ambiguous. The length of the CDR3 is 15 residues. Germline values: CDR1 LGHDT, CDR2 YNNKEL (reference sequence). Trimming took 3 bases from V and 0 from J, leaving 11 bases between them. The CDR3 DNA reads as TGTGCCAGCAGCCATGCTGATGGGTACCAAGAGACCCAGTACTTC. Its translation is CASSHADGYQETQYF.

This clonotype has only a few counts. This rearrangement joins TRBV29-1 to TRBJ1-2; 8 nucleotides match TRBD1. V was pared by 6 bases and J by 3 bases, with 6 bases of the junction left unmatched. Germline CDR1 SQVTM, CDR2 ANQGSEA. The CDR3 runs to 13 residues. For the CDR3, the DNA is TGCAGCGTAGAGGGACAGGTCCACTATGGCTACACCTTC. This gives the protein CSVEGQVHYGYTF.

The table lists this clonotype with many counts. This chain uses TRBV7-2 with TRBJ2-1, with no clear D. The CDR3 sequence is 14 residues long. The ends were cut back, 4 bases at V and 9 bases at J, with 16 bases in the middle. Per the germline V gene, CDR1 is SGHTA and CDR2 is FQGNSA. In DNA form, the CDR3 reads TGTGCCAGCAGCTCCTGGACGAGATCTGGTGAGCAGTTCTTC. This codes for CASSSWTRSGEQFF. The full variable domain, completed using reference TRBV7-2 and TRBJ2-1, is GAGVSQSPSNKVTEKGKDVELRCDPISGHTALYWYRQSLGQGLEFLIYFQGNSAPDKSGLPSDRFSAERTGGSVSTLTIQRTQQEDSAVYLCASSSWTRSGEQFFGPGTRLTVL.

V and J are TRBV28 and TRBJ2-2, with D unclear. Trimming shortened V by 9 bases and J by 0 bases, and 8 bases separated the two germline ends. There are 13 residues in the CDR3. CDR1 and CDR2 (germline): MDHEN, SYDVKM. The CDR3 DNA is TGTGCCAGTCGACCAGCGAACACCGGGGAGCTGTTTTTT. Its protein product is CASRPANTGELFF.

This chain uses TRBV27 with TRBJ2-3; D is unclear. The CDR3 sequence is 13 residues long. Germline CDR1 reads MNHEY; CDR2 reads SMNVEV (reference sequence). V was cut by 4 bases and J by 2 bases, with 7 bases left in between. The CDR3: CASSSTTTDTQYF. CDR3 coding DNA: TGTGCCAGCAGTTCAACCACCACAGATACGCAGTATTTT.

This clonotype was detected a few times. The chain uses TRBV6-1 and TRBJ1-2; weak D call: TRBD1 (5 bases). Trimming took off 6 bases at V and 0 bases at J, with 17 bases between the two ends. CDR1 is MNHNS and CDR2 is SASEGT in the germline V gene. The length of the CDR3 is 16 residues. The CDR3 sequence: CASSVGRRKANYGYTF. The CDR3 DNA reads TGTGCCAGCAGCGTGGGACGGAGAAAAGCTAACTATGGCTACACCTTC.

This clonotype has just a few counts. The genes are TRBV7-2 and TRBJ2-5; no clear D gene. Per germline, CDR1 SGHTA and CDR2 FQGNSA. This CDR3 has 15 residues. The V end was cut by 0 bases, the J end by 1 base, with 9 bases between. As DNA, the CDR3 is TGTGCCAGCAGCTTAGCACACGGGTCCCAAGAGACCCAGTACTTC. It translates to CASSLAHGSQETQYF. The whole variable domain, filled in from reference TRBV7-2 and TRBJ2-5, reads GAGVSQSPSNKVTEKGKDVELRCDPISGHTALYWYRQSLGQGLEFLIYFQGNSAPDKSGLPSDRFSAERTGGSVSTLTIQRTQQEDSAVYLCASSLAHGSQETQYFGPGTRLLVL.

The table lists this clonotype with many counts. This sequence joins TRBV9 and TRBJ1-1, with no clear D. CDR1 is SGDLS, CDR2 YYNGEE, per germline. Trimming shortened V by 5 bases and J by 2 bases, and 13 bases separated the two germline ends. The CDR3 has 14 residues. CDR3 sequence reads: CASSAQPTNTEAFF. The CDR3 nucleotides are TGTGCCAGCAGTGCTCAGCCGACCAACACTGAAGCTTTCTTT.

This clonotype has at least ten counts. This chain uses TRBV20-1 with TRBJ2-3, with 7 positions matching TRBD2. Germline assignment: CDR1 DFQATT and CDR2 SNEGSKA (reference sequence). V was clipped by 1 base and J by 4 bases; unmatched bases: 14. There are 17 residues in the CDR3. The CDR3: CSARAPAGLAYPDTQYF. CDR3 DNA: TGCAGTGCTAGAGCCCCAGCGGGACTTGCTTATCCAGATACGCAGTATTTT.

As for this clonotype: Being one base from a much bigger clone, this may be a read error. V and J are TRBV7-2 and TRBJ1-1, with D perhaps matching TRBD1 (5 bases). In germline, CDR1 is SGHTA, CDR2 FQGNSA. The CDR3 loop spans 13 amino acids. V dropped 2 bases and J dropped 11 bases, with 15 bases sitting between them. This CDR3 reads CASSLRDSSPAFF. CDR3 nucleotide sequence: TGTGCCAGCAGCTTAAGAGACAGTAGTCCCGCTTTCTTT. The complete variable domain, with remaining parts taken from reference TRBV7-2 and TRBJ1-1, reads GAGVSQSPSNKVTEKGKDVELRCDPISGHTALYWYRQSLGQGLEFLIYFQGNSAPDKSGLPSDRFSAERTGGSVSTLTIQRTQQEDSAVYLCASSLRDSSPAFFGQGTRLTVV.